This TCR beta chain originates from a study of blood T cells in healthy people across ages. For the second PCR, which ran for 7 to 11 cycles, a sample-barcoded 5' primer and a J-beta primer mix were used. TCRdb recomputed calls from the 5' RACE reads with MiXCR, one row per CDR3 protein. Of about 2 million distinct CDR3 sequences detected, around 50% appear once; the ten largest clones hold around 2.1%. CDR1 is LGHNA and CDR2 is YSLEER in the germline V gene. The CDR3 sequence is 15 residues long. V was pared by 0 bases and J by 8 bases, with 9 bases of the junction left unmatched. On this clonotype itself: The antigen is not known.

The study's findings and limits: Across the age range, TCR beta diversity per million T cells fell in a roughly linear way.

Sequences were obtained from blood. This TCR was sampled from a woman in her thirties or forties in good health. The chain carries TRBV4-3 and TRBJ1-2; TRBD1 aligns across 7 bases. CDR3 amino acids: CASSQDLGGRGGYTF. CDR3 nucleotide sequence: TGCGCCAGCAGCCAAGACCTAGGGGGCAGGGGCGGCTACACCTTC.